This T cell receptor (beta chain) was recovered during a study of vaccination effects on CD4 cells after COVID-19. Details on this clone: The target antigen is unknown.

Antigen-specific CD4+ T cells were expanded (with viral peptide pools) by the ViraFEST assay ahead of sequencing. The culture ran for roughly ten days before CD4+ T cells were isolated. Each vaccine recipient was nucleocapsid antibody negative and had no prior SARS-CoV-2 infection. Some 2.1 million PBMC per well received 10 IU/ml IL-2 and approximately 11 ug/ml peptides in culture. Days 3 and 7 were when half the medium was replaced with IL-2 medium. The method was immunoSEQ multiplex PCR; TCRdb's version includes in-frame clones alone and lacks a portion of them. The repertoire consists of tens of thousands of clones, with around three quarters occurring once and the leading ten covering about 3.5%. The material was CD4+ T cells from PBMCs cultured with HCoV-OC43 spike peptides, obtained before COVID-19 vaccination. Described subset: HCoV-OC43 spike overlapping peptide pool stimulation. The sequence came from a human donor who received a COVID-19 vaccine.

The CDR3 loop is CASSLAPTAPNEQFF. The CDR3 DNA is TGCGCCAGCAGCTTGGCCCCCACAGCGCCCAATGAGCAGTTCTTC. V usage is TRBV5-1 and J usage is TRBJ2-1; no reliable D call. Between the trimmed V and J ends, which lost 0 bases and 6 bases, there was a span of 13 bases. Germline V gene data show CDR1 as SGHRS and CDR2 as YFSETQ. The CDR3 loop spans 15 amino acids.